This is a list of T cell receptor beta chains from one sample in a study of cytomegalovirus exposure and HLA in healthy donors. Sequencing was performed with immunoSEQ multiplex PCR; in TCRdb, only in-frame clones are kept and a portion is missing. The table includes 130,000 or so clones, around 80% detected once. Material for sequencing was PBMCs. The receptors here all came from a man aged 40-50 years in good health and CMV-seronegative. The CDR3 runs from the conserved cysteine through the conserved F or W. The order of the fields is V gene, clone size, J gene, D gene, CDR3 DNA, CDR3 protein. A D gene is named only where the DNA matches it firmly. Expanded clones get a size class; other rows say once, few or many, or leave the size out.

v_call: TRBV7-9; clone_size: -; j_call: TRBJ1-6; d_call: TRBD1; cdr3_nt: TGTGCCAGCAGCTTCACCTCGGGACAGGGTTATAATTCACCCCTCCACTTT; cdr3_aa: CASSFTSGQGYNSPLHF
v_call: TRBV7-6; clone_size: -; j_call: TRBJ1-6; d_call: -; cdr3_nt: TGTGCCAGCAGCCCCGGGGGGAGCGGGGATAATTCACCCCTCCACTTT; cdr3_aa: CASSPGGSGDNSPLHF
v_call: TRBV5-5; clone_size: medium-sized; j_call: TRBJ2-1; d_call: -; cdr3_nt: TGTGCCAGCAGCTTCTGGCAGGGTGGTTTGGAGCAGTTCTTC; cdr3_aa: CASSFWQGGLEQFF
v_call: TRBV6-5; clone_size: -; j_call: TRBJ1-1; d_call: -; cdr3_nt: TGTGCCAGCAGCACCCTAGGGGTGTCTGAAGCTTTCTTT; cdr3_aa: CASSTLGVSEAFF
v_call: TRBV5-1; clone_size: many; j_call: TRBJ2-2; d_call: TRBD2; cdr3_nt: TGCGCCAGCAGCTGGACGACTAGCGGGAACACCGGGGAGCTGTTTTTT; cdr3_aa: CASSWTTSGNTGELFF
v_call: TRBV4-1; clone_size: -; j_call: TRBJ1-6; d_call: -; cdr3_nt: TGCGCCAGCACGGGAGGGTATAATTCACCCCTCCACTTT; cdr3_aa: CASTGGYNSPLHF
v_call: TRBV6-1; clone_size: -; j_call: TRBJ2-7; d_call: TRBD2; cdr3_nt: TGTGCCAGCAGTCCTCGACTAGCGGGCTACGAGCAGTACTTC; cdr3_aa: CASSPRLAGYEQYF
v_call: TRBV5-6; clone_size: -; j_call: TRBJ2-7; d_call: -; cdr3_nt: TGTGCCAGCAGCCACTCCAGGACAGCTTACTCCTACGAGCAGTACTTC; cdr3_aa: CASSHSRTAYSYEQYF
v_call: TRBV4-1; clone_size: -; j_call: TRBJ2-4; d_call: -; cdr3_nt: TGCGCCAGCAGCCACACGTTCAGGGGGGATAAAAACATTCAGTACTTC; cdr3_aa: CASSHTFRGDKNIQYF
v_call: TRBV28; clone_size: few; j_call: TRBJ2-5; d_call: -; cdr3_nt: TGTGCCAGCCGGGCGGGGAAGGAGACCCAGTACTTC; cdr3_aa: CASRAGKETQYF
v_call: TRBV9; clone_size: -; j_call: TRBJ1-6; d_call: -; cdr3_nt: TGTGCCAGCAGCGTAGGCCCCAGCTCCTATAATTCACCCCTCCACTTT; cdr3_aa: CASSVGPSSYNSPLHF
v_call: TRBV7-9; clone_size: -; j_call: TRBJ1-4; d_call: -; cdr3_nt: TGTGCCAGCAGCCCGGAAGTAGCACTAAATGAAAAACTGTTTTTT; cdr3_aa: CASSPEVALNEKLFF
v_call: TRBV27; clone_size: -; j_call: TRBJ1-2; d_call: -; cdr3_nt: TGTGCCAGCAGTTTCGTCCCTGTAAATGGCTACACCTTC; cdr3_aa: CASSFVPVNGYTF
v_call: TRBV5-4; clone_size: few; j_call: TRBJ2-7; d_call: TRBD2; cdr3_nt: TGTGCCAGCAGCTTCGGGGGGGGCCCCTACGAGCAGTACTTC; cdr3_aa: CASSFGGGPYEQYF
v_call: TRBV5-4; clone_size: -; j_call: TRBJ2-1; d_call: TRBD2; cdr3_nt: TGTGCCAGCAGCTTTCTAGCGGGGGGAATCAATGAGCAGTTCTTC; cdr3_aa: CASSFLAGGINEQFF
v_call: TRBV9; clone_size: -; j_call: TRBJ1-1; d_call: -; cdr3_nt: TGTGCCAGCAGCGTAGGTTCGATGACAGCGACACATGGGGCTGAAGCTTTCTTT; cdr3_aa: CASSVGSMTATHGAEAFF
v_call: TRBV9; clone_size: -; j_call: TRBJ2-3; d_call: TRBD2; cdr3_nt: TGTGCCAGCAGCGTAAGGACTAGTCGTGGAGATACGCAGTATTTT; cdr3_aa: CASSVRTSRGDTQYF
v_call: TRBV11-3; clone_size: once; j_call: TRBJ2-2; d_call: TRBD2; cdr3_nt: TGTGCCAGCAACTCCCATCGGGGGGGTCCCGGGGAGCTGTTTTTT; cdr3_aa: CASNSHRGGPGELFF
v_call: TRBV5-1; clone_size: -; j_call: TRBJ2-2; d_call: -; cdr3_nt: TGCGCCAGCAGCGCGGGTTACGCGAACACCGGGGAGCTGTTTTTT; cdr3_aa: CASSAGYANTGELFF
v_call: TRBV27; clone_size: -; j_call: TRBJ2-7; d_call: -; cdr3_nt: TGTGCCAGCAGTTTAGGTCAGGGAAGAGTATACGAGCAGTACTTC; cdr3_aa: CASSLGQGRVYEQYF
v_call: TRBV9; clone_size: -; j_call: TRBJ2-1; d_call: TRBD2; cdr3_nt: TGTGCCAGCGCGGTCCCCGCGGGGGGTTCCTACAATGAGCAGTTCTTC; cdr3_aa: CASAVPAGGSYNEQFF
v_call: TRBV12-2; clone_size: -; j_call: TRBJ1-1; d_call: -; cdr3_nt: TGTGCAAGTCGCCGGACAGGCACTGAAGCTTTCTTT; cdr3_aa: CASRRTGTEAFF
v_call: TRBV19; clone_size: -; j_call: TRBJ2-1; d_call: -; cdr3_nt: TGTGCCAGTAGCCCAAACAGGGGAGGCTACAATGAGCAGTTCTTC; cdr3_aa: CASSPNRGGYNEQFF
v_call: TRBV6-1; clone_size: few; j_call: TRBJ1-2; d_call: TRBD1; cdr3_nt: TGTGCCAGCAGTGAATCGGACAGGAACATCTATGGCTACACCTTC; cdr3_aa: CASSESDRNIYGYTF
v_call: TRBV28; clone_size: -; j_call: TRBJ1-3; d_call: TRBD1; cdr3_nt: TGTGCCAGCAGTGCCGTGAGGGGGCTTGGAAACACCATATATTTT; cdr3_aa: CASSAVRGLGNTIYF
v_call: TRBV29-1; clone_size: few; j_call: TRBJ1-2; d_call: -; cdr3_nt: TGCAGCGTAGAGAGGGAGGGGAAGGGCTACACCTTC; cdr3_aa: CSVEREGKGYTF
v_call: TRBV19; clone_size: -; j_call: TRBJ2-7; d_call: TRBD2; cdr3_nt: TGTGCCAGTAGTCCGCGGGGTAGCGGGCTTTCCTACGAGCAGTACTTC; cdr3_aa: CASSPRGSGLSYEQYF
v_call: TRBV4-1; clone_size: -; j_call: TRBJ1-5; d_call: -; cdr3_nt: TGCGCCAGCAGCCCACAGGGCAATGGCAATCAGCCCCAGCATTTT; cdr3_aa: CASSPQGNGNQPQHF
v_call: TRBV10-3; clone_size: -; j_call: TRBJ2-1; d_call: -; cdr3_nt: TGTGCCATCAGACCCCAGCGGGTCTACAATGAGCAGTTCTTC; cdr3_aa: CAIRPQRVYNEQFF
v_call: TRBV30; clone_size: few; j_call: TRBJ1-5; d_call: -; cdr3_nt: TGTGCCTGGAGTGATCTTGGCAATCAGCCCCAGCATTTT; cdr3_aa: CAWSDLGNQPQHF
v_call: TRBV4-2; clone_size: -; j_call: TRBJ2-7; d_call: TRBD2; cdr3_nt: TGTGCCAGCAGCCCTGGACTAGCGGGGGGCCCCTCCTACGAGCAGTACTTC; cdr3_aa: CASSPGLAGGPSYEQYF
v_call: TRBV6-5; clone_size: once; j_call: TRBJ2-5; d_call: TRBD1; cdr3_nt: TGTGCCAGCAGTGAAGGGACAGTACAAGAGACCCAGTACTTC; cdr3_aa: CASSEGTVQETQYF
v_call: TRBV5-1; clone_size: -; j_call: TRBJ2-7; d_call: -; cdr3_nt: TGCGCCAGCAGCGTCGGGATTAACTACGAGCAGTACTTC; cdr3_aa: CASSVGINYEQYF
v_call: TRBV5-6; clone_size: -; j_call: TRBJ2-7; d_call: TRBD1; cdr3_nt: TGTGCCAGCAGCTTCGGGACAGCACCCTACGAGCAGTACTTC; cdr3_aa: CASSFGTAPYEQYF
v_call: TRBV19; clone_size: -; j_call: TRBJ2-7; d_call: -; cdr3_nt: TGTGCCAGTAGTATAGATTTGGCAGGGTACGAGCAGTACTTC; cdr3_aa: CASSIDLAGYEQYF
v_call: TRBV12-5; clone_size: -; j_call: TRBJ1-3; d_call: TRBD1; cdr3_nt: TGTGCTAGTGGGCCGGGACAGATCTCTGGAAACACCATATATTTT; cdr3_aa: CASGPGQISGNTIYF
v_call: TRBV7-8; clone_size: -; j_call: TRBJ1-2; d_call: TRBD1; cdr3_nt: TGTGCCAGCAGCCTACAGGACAGGGGAGACTATGGCTACACCTTC; cdr3_aa: CASSLQDRGDYGYTF
v_call: TRBV5-6; clone_size: few; j_call: TRBJ1-4; d_call: TRBD1; cdr3_nt: TGTGCCAGCAGCTTGCGCGGGACAGGGTTTGAAAAACTGTTTTTT; cdr3_aa: CASSLRGTGFEKLFF
v_call: TRBV25-1; clone_size: -; j_call: TRBJ2-2; d_call: -; cdr3_nt: TGTGCCAGCAGTGAATCAGGGGCGCAGAACACCGGGGAGCTGTTTTTT; cdr3_aa: CASSESGAQNTGELFF
v_call: TRBV5-4; clone_size: -; j_call: TRBJ1-3; d_call: -; cdr3_nt: TGTGCCAGCAGCTCTATTGGAAACACCATATATTTT; cdr3_aa: CASSSIGNTIYF
v_call: TRBV4-2; clone_size: -; j_call: TRBJ1-1; d_call: TRBD1; cdr3_nt: TGTGCCAGCAGCCAAGTTCCAGGGGGCACTGAAGCTTTCTTT; cdr3_aa: CASSQVPGGTEAFF
v_call: TRBV19; clone_size: -; j_call: TRBJ1-2; d_call: -; cdr3_nt: TGTGCCAGTAGAACGGACATATACTATGGCTACACCTTC; cdr3_aa: CASRTDIYYGYTF
v_call: TRBV6-5; clone_size: once; j_call: TRBJ2-2; d_call: -; cdr3_nt: TGTGCCAGCAGTTACTCGATAGGTGTGGAGGGGGAGCTGTTTTTT; cdr3_aa: CASSYSIGVEGELFF
v_call: TRBV19; clone_size: few; j_call: TRBJ1-5; d_call: TRBD1; cdr3_nt: TGTGCCAGTAGCCCTTTACCAGGGGGCGTTTATCAGCCCCAGCATTTT; cdr3_aa: CASSPLPGGVYQPQHF
v_call: TRBV25-1; clone_size: -; j_call: TRBJ2-5; d_call: TRBD2; cdr3_nt: TGTGCCAGCAGTGCCCCGATGGGACTAGCGGCAATAGAGACCCAGTACTTC; cdr3_aa: CASSAPMGLAAIETQYF
v_call: TRBV9; clone_size: -; j_call: TRBJ1-3; d_call: -; cdr3_nt: TGTGCCAGCAGCCCGGGTGGGGTTACAGGTATCGGAAACACCATATATTTT; cdr3_aa: CASSPGGVTGIGNTIYF
v_call: TRBV4-1; clone_size: -; j_call: TRBJ1-1; d_call: TRBD1; cdr3_nt: TGCGCCAGCAGGATTCACAGGGGGCGCGACACTGAAGCTTTCTTT; cdr3_aa: CASRIHRGRDTEAFF
v_call: TRBV9; clone_size: -; j_call: TRBJ2-2; d_call: TRBD1; cdr3_nt: TGTGCCAGCAGCGTGGCAGGGACGGGGACAGGGGGAATCAACGGGGAGCTGTTTTTT; cdr3_aa: CASSVAGTGTGGINGELFF
v_call: TRBV7-7; clone_size: -; j_call: TRBJ2-5; d_call: -; cdr3_nt: TGTGCCAGCAGCTTAGAGGCTAGCCCGTTTGTGACCCAGTACTTC; cdr3_aa: CASSLEASPFVTQYF
v_call: TRBV9; clone_size: -; j_call: TRBJ2-5; d_call: TRBD1; cdr3_nt: TGTGCCAGCAGCGCACAGGGGGCTCAAGAGACCCAGTACTTC; cdr3_aa: CASSAQGAQETQYF